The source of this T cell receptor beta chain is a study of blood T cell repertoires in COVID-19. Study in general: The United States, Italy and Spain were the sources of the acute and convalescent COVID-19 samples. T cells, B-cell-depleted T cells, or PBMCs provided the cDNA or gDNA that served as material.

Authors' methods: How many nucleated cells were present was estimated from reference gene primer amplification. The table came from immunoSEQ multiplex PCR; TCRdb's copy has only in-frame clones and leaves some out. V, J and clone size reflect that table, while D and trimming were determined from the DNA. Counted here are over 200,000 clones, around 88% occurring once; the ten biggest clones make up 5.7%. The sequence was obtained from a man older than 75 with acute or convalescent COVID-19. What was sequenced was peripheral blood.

The CDR3 nucleotides read TGTGCCAGCAGCTTTAGCGGGGGGGCCGTCGAGACCCAGTACTTC. Residues: CASSFSGGAVETQYF. V is TRBV7-2 and J is TRBJ2-5; TRBD2 matches at 11 bases. Germline trimming cut 3 bases from V and 5 bases from J; bases unmatched to any gene: 5. Germline V CDR1 and CDR2: SGHTA, FQGNSA. The CDR3 consists of 15 residues.